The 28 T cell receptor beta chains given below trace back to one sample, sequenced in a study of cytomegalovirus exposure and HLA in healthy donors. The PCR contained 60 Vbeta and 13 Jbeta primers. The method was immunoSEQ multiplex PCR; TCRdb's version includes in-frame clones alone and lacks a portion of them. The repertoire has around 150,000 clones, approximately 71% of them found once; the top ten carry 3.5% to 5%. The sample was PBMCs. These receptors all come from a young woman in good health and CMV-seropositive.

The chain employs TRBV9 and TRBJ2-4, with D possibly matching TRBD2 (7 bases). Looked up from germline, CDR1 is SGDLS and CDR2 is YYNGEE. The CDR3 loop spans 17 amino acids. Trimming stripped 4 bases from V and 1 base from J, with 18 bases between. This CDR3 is CASSPPGGEGAKNIQYF. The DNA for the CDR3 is TGTGCCAGCAGCCCTCCGGGGGGCGAAGGGGCCAAAAACATTCAGTACTTC. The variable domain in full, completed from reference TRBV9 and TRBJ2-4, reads DSGVTQTPKHLITATGQRVTLRCSPRSGDLSVYWYQQSLDQGLQFLIQYYNGEERAKGNILERFSAQQFPDLHSELNLSSLELGDSALYFCASSPPGGEGAKNIQYFGAGTRLSVL.

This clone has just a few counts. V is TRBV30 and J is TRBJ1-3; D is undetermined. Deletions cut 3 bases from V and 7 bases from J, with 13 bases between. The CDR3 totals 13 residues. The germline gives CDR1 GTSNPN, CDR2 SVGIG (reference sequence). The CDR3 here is CAWRSPNENTIYF. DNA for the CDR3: TGTGCCTGGAGGTCACCGAACGAGAACACCATATATTTT. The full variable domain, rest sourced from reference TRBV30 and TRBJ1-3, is SQTIHQWPATLVQPVGSPLSLECTVEGTSNPNLYWYRQAAGRGLQLLFYSVGIGQISSEVPQNLSASRPQDRQFILSSKKLLLSDSGFYLCAWRSPNENTIYFGEGSWLTVV.

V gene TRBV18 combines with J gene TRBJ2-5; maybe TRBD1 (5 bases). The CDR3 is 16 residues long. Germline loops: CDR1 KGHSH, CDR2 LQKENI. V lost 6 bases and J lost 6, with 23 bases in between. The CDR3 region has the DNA TGTGCCAGCTCTCTAGGCCCATACAGGTCGGATAAGACCCAGTACTTC. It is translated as CASSLGPYRSDKTQYF.

CDR3 region: CASSLAPKELAHKQFF. The CDR3 nucleotides are TGTGCCAGCAGCTTAGCGCCAAAGGAACTAGCCCACAAGCAGTTCTTC. This chain connects TRBV7-6 to TRBJ2-1, with D perhaps matching TRBD2 (6 bases). Germline CDR1 is SGHVS and CDR2 is FNYEAQ. CDR3 size: 16 residues. V was pared by 0 bases and J by 11 bases, with 20 bases between.

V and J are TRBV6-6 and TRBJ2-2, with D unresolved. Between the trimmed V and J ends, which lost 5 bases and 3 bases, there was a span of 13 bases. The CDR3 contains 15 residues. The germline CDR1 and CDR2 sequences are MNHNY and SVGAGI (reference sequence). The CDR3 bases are TGTGCCAGCAGTCCACGCGGAACCCACACCGGGGAGCTGTTTTTT. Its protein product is CASSPRGTHTGELFF.

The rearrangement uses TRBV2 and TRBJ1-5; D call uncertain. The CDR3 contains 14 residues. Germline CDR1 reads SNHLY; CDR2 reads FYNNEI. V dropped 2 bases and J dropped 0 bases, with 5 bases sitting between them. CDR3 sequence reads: CASSELVSNQPQHF. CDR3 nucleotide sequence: TGTGCCAGCAGTGAACTCGTTAGCAATCAGCCCCAGCATTTT.

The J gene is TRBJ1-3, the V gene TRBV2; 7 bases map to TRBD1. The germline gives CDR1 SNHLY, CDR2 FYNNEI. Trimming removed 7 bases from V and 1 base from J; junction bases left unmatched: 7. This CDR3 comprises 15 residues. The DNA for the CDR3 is TGTGCCAGCAAAAACTCCAGGGGGTCTGGAAACACCATATATTTT. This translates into CASKNSRGSGNTIYF.

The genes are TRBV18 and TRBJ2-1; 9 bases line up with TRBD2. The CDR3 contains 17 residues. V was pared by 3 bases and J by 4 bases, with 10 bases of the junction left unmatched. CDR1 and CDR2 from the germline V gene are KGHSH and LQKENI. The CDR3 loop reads CASSPNAQRGEYNEQFF. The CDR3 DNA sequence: TGTGCCAGCTCACCGAATGCCCAGCGGGGGGAATACAATGAGCAGTTCTTC.

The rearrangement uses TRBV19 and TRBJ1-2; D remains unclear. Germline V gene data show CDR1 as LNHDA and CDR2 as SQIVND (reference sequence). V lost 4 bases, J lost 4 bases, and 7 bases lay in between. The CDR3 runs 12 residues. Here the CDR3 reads CASSNSFYGYTF. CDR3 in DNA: TGTGCCAGTAGTAACAGCTTCTATGGCTACACCTTC.

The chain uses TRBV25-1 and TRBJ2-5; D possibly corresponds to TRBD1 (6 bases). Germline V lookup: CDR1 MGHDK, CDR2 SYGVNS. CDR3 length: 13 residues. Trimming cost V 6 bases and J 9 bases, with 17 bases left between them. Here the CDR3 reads CASRPTGLRPQYF. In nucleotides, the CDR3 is TGTGCCAGCAGACCAACAGGGCTGAGGCCCCAGTACTTC.

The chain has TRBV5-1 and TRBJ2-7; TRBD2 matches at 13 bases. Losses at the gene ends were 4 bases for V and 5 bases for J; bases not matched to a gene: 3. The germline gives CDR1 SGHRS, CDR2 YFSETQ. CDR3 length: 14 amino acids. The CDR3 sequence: CASSGLAGDHEQYF. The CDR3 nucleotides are TGCGCCAGCAGCGGACTAGCGGGAGACCACGAGCAGTACTTC. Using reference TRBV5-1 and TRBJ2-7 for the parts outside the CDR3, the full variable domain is KAGVTQTPRYLIKTRGQQVTLSCSPISGHRSVSWYQQTPGQGLQFLFEYFSETQRNKGNFPGRFSGRQFSNSRSEMNVSTLELGDSALYLCASSGLAGDHEQYFGPGTRLTVT.

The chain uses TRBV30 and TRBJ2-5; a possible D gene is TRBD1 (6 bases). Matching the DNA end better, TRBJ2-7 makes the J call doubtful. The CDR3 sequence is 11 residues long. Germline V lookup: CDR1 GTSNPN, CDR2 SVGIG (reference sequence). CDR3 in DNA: TGTGCCTGGAGTGAAGGGGGCGAGCAGTACTTC. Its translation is CAWSEGGEQYF.

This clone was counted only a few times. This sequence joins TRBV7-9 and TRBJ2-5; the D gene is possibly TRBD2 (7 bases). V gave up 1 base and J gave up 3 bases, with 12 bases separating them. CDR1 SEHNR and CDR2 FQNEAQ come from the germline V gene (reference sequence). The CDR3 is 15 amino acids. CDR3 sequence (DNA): TGTGCCAGCAGCTTAGAGGGGGGGGGTGAAGAGACCCAGTACTTC. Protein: CASSLEGGGEETQYF.

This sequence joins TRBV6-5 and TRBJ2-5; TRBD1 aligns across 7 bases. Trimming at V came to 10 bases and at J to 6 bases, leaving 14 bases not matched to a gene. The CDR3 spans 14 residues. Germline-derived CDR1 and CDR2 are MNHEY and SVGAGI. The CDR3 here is CATTRPTGAKTQYF. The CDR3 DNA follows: TGTGCCACAACTCGTCCCACAGGGGCCAAGACCCAGTACTTC.

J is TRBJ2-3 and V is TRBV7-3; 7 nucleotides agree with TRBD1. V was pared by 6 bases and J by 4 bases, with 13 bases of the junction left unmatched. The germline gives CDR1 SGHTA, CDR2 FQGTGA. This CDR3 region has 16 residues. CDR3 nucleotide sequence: TGTGCCAGCAGTCATAGTCAGGGGGTCGGCGCAGATACGCAGTATTTT. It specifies CASSHSQGVGADTQYF.

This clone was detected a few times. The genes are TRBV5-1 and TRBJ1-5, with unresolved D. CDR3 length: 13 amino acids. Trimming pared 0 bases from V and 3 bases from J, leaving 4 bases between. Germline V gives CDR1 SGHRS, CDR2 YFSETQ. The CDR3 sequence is CASSLDFNQPQHF. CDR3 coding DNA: TGCGCCAGCAGCTTGGACTTCAATCAGCCCCAGCATTTT. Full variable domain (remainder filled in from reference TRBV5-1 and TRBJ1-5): KAGVTQTPRYLIKTRGQQVTLSCSPISGHRSVSWYQQTPGQGLQFLFEYFSETQRNKGNFPGRFSGRQFSNSRSEMNVSTLELGDSALYLCASSLDFNQPQHFGDGTRLSIL.

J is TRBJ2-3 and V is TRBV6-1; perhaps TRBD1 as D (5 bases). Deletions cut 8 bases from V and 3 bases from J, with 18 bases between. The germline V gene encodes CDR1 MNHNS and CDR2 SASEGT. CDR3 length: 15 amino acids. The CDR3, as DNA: TGTGCCAGCCGAAGAACGGGCAGGGAAACAGATACGCAGTATTTT. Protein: CASRRTGRETDTQYF.

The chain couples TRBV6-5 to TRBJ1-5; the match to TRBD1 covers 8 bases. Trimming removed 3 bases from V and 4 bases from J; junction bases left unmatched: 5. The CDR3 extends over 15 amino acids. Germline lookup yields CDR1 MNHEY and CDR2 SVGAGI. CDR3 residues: CASSYGQGANQPQHF. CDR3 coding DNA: TGTGCCAGCAGTTATGGGCAGGGGGCGAATCAGCCCCAGCATTTT.

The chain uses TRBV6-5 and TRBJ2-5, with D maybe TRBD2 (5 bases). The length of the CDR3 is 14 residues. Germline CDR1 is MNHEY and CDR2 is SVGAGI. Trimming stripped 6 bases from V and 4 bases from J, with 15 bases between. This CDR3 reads CASSISAGRETQYF. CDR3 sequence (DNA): TGTGCCAGCAGCATTTCGGCGGGTCGAGAGACCCAGTACTTC.

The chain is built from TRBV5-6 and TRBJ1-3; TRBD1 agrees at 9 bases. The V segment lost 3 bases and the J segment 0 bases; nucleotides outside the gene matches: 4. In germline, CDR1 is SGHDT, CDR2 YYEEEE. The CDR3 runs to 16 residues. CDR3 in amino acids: CASSWGDRVSGNTIYF. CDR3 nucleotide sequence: TGTGCCAGCAGCTGGGGGGACAGGGTCTCTGGAAACACCATATATTTT.

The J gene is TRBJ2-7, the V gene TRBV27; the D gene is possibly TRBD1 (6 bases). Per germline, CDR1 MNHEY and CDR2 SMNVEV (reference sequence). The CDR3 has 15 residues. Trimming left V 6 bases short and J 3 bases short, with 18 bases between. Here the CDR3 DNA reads TGTGCCAGCAGACGGACCGTTGGCAGGGGCTACGAGCAGTACTTC. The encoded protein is CASRRTVGRGYEQYF.

In DNA, the CDR3 is TGTGCCAGCAGCTTGGGGGCAGCTTTTGGCTACACCTTC. Its translation is CASSLGAAFGYTF. The rearrangement uses TRBV5-4 and TRBJ1-2; D is unresolved. The CDR3 contains 13 residues. V gave up 0 bases and J gave up 7 bases, with 10 bases separating them. The V gene's germline CDR1 is SGHNT and CDR2 YYREEE (reference sequence).

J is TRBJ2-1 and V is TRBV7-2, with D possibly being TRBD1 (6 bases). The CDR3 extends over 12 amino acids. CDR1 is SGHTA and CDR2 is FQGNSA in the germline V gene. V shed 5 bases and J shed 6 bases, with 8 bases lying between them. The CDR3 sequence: CASSLRGNEQFF. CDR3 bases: TGTGCCAGCAGCCTCAGGGGCAATGAGCAGTTCTTC.

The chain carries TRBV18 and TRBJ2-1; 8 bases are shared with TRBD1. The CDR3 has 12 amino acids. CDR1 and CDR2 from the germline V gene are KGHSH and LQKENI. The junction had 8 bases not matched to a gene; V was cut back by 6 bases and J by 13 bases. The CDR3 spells CASSDGGTGQFF. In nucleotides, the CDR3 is TGTGCCAGCTCGGATGGGGGGACAGGACAGTTCTTC. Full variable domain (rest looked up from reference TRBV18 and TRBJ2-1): NAGVMQNPRHLVRRRGQEARLRCSPMKGHSHVYWYRQLPEEGLKFMVYLQKENIIDESGMPKERFSAEFPKEGPSILRIQQVVRGDSAAYFCASSDGGTGQFFGPGTRLTVL.

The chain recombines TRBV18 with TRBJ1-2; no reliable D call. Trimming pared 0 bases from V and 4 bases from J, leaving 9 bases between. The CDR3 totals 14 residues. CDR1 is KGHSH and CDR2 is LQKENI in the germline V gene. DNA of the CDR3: TGTGCCAGCTCACCACCTAACCCTAGCTATGGCTACACCTTC. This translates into CASSPPNPSYGYTF.

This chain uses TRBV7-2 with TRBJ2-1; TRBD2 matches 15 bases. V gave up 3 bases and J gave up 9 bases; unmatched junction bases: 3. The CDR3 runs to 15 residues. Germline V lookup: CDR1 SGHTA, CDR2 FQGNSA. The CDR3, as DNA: TGTGCCAGCAGCTTTGGACTAGCGGGGGGGACTGAGCAGTTCTTC. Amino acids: CASSFGLAGGTEQFF.

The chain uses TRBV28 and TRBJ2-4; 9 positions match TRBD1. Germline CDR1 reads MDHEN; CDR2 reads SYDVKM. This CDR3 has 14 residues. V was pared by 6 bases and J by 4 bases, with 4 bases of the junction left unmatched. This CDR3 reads CASRQGQGKNIQYF. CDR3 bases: TGTGCCAGCAGGCAGGGACAGGGTAAAAACATTCAGTACTTC.

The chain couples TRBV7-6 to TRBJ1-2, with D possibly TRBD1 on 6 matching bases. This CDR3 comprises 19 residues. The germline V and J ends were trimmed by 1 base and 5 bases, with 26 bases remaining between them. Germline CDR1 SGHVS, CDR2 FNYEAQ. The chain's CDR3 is CASSLEDRGARPSGYGYTF. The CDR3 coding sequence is TGTGCCAGCAGCTTAGAGGACCGGGGGGCCCGGCCCTCGGGGTATGGCTACACCTTC.